This passage covers 22 T cell receptor beta chains from one sample sequenced in a study of cytomegalovirus exposure and HLA in healthy donors. 60 Vbeta and 13 Jbeta primers were used in PCR. The method was immunoSEQ multiplex PCR; TCRdb's version includes in-frame clones alone and lacks a portion of them. The table records 95,000 to 110,000 clones, less than 85% of them present only once. The specimen was PBMCs. Every receptor here comes from a woman in her thirties or forties in good health and CMV-seropositive.

The rearrangement joins TRBV10-1 to TRBJ1-6; D is ambiguous. This CDR3 comprises 15 residues. The ends were cut back, 3 bases at V and 6 bases at J, with 12 bases in the middle. Germline CDR1 reads WNHNN; CDR2 reads SYGVQD (reference sequence). DNA of the CDR3: TGCGCCAGCAGTGATTGGAGTTCTCTTAATTCACCCCTCCACTTT. Residues: CASSDWSSLNSPLHF.

This chain uses TRBV6-1 with TRBJ1-1; the match to TRBD1 covers 7 bases. Germline V CDR1 and CDR2: MNHNS, SASEGT. The CDR3 is made up of 13 amino acids. Germline trimming cut 9 bases from V and 3 bases from J; bases unmatched to any gene: 7. CDR3 region: CASTGTAYTEAFF. CDR3 DNA sequence: TGTGCCAGTACTGGGACAGCTTACACTGAAGCTTTCTTT.

In nucleotides, the CDR3 is TGTGCCTACCTAAAACAGGGAAGTGGCACCGGGGAGCTGTTTTTT. Its translation: CAYLKQGSGTGELFF. The chain has TRBV30 and TRBJ2-2, with a possible D match to TRBD1 (6 bases). Per the germline V gene, CDR1 is GTSNPN and CDR2 is SVGIG (reference sequence). The CDR3 totals 15 residues. Trimming cost V 7 bases and J 4 bases, with 19 bases left between them.

The chain joins TRBV30 to TRBJ1-3, with a tentative D call TRBD1 (5 bases). Trimming cost V 0 bases and J 4 bases, with 13 bases left between them. This CDR3 spans 15 amino acids. Germline V gives CDR1 GTSNPN, CDR2 SVGIG (reference sequence). The chain's CDR3 is CAWSVQAAGGNTIYF. The CDR3 nucleotides are TGTGCCTGGAGTGTACAGGCCGCGGGAGGAAACACCATATATTTT.

The chain joins TRBV2 to TRBJ1-2, with D possibly being TRBD1 (6 bases). The V end lost 4 bases, the J end lost 5 bases, and 8 bases lay between the germline ends. Germline CDR1 SNHLY, CDR2 FYNNEI. CDR3 length equals 12 residues. The CDR3: CASSADRYGYTF. The CDR3 bases are TGTGCCAGCAGTGCGGACAGATATGGCTACACCTTC.

This chain uses TRBV21-1 with TRBJ1-4. TRBV21-1 has pseudogene status. This CDR3 spans 16 amino acids. The CDR3 loop is CASSPHPGGTNEKLFF. CDR3 sequence (DNA): TGTGCCAGCAGCCCTCATCCCGGGGGTACTAATGAAAAACTGTTTTTT.

The chain has TRBV5-6 and TRBJ2-7, with TRBD1 matching over 9 bases. CDR1 SGHDT and CDR2 YYEEEE come from the germline V gene. J was trimmed by 6 bases and V by 4 bases; bases with no gene match: 11. CDR3 length equals 15 residues. CDR3 sequence: CASSPDRGRFREQYF. DNA for the CDR3: TGTGCCAGCAGCCCGGACAGGGGTCGGTTTCGCGAGCAGTACTTC. Full variable domain (remainder filled in from reference TRBV5-6 and TRBJ2-7): DAGVTQSPTHLIKTRGQQVTLRCSPKSGHDTVSWYQQALGQGPQFIFQYYEEEERQRGNFPDRFSGHQFPNYSSELNVNALLLGDSALYLCASSPDRGRFREQYFGPGTRLTVT.

This clone has more than one count but fewer than ten. V is TRBV4-3 and J is TRBJ2-5, with D perhaps TRBD1 (5 bases). V gave up 4 bases and J gave up 5 bases, with 11 bases separating them. CDR3 length: 13 amino acids. Germline values: CDR1 LGHNA, CDR2 YSLEER. This CDR3 is CASSLRVGETQYF. In nucleotides, the CDR3 is TGCGCCAGCAGCCTCAGGGTAGGGGAGACCCAGTACTTC.

This chain joins TRBV4-1 and TRBJ1-5; D unclear. The CDR3 is made up of 13 amino acids. Germline CDR1 is MGHRA and CDR2 is YSYEKL. V lost 6 bases and J lost 4, with 10 bases in between. The CDR3 bases are TGCGCCAGCAGTATGAGGGAGAATCAGCCCCAGCATTTT. Its translation is CASSMRENQPQHF.

This clone was seen just once. The chain combines TRBV2 with TRBJ1-1; D not resolved. Germline CDR1 reads SNHLY; CDR2 reads FYNNEI. V was clipped by 4 bases and J by 1 base, with 10 bases between them. The CDR3 covers 14 residues. The CDR3 nucleotides are TGTGCCAGCAGTGTGGTGACAAGGAACACTGAAGCTTTCTTT. It yields the protein CASSVVTRNTEAFF.

The rearrangement links TRBV10-3 to TRBJ1-5; D not certain. The CDR3 covers 13 residues. V was cut by 4 bases and J by 3 bases, with 7 bases left in between. The germline gives CDR1 ENHRY, CDR2 SYGVKD. The CDR3 protein is CAISASLNQPQHF. The CDR3 DNA is TGTGCCATCAGTGCGAGCCTCAATCAGCCCCAGCATTTT.

Here the CDR3 DNA reads TGTGCCTGGGGGCAGTCCTATGGCTACACCTTC. Translation gives CAWGQSYGYTF. The rearrangement links TRBV30 to TRBJ1-2, with D uncertain. The CDR3 has 11 residues. In germline, CDR1 is GTSNPN, CDR2 SVGIG (reference sequence). Trimming shortened V by 5 bases and J by 4 bases, and 8 bases separated the two germline ends.

V gene TRBV5-1 combines with J gene TRBJ1-3; D is undetermined. Germline lookup yields CDR1 SGHRS and CDR2 YFSETQ. V was shortened by 0 bases and J by 0 bases, with 7 bases between the two germline ends. CDR3 size: 15 residues. CDR3 amino acids: CASSLAVSSGNTIYF. CDR3 coding DNA: TGCGCCAGCAGCTTGGCGGTAAGCTCTGGAAACACCATATATTTT. Full variable domain (rest looked up from reference TRBV5-1 and TRBJ1-3): KAGVTQTPRYLIKTRGQQVTLSCSPISGHRSVSWYQQTPGQGLQFLFEYFSETQRNKGNFPGRFSGRQFSNSRSEMNVSTLELGDSALYLCASSLAVSSGNTIYFGEGSWLTVV.

This clone was seen a few times. The chain carries TRBV5-8 and TRBJ1-1, with a tentative D call TRBD1 (6 bases). The CDR3 runs 13 residues. CDR1 is SGHTS and CDR2 is YDEGEE in the germline V gene. Trimming pared 4 bases from V and 5 bases from J, leaving 12 bases between. CDR3 coding DNA: TGTGCCAGCAGCCGGTCAGGGGTTACTGAAGCTTTCTTT. Protein sequence: CASSRSGVTEAFF.

V is TRBV27 and J is TRBJ1-1; 12 bases map to TRBD1. This CDR3 contains 15 residues. The germline CDR1 and CDR2 sequences are MNHEY and SMNVEV (reference sequence). J lost 7 bases, V lost 4 bases, and 7 bases had no gene match. This CDR3 reads CASSSRDRGLGEAFF. Written as DNA, the CDR3 is TGTGCCAGCAGTTCCCGGGACAGGGGGCTCGGTGAAGCTTTCTTT.

This clone was found once. The rearrangement links TRBV29-1 to TRBJ2-6, with 10 nucleotides matching TRBD1. The CDR3 runs to 15 residues. Germline V gene lookup returns CDR1 SQVTM and CDR2 ANQGSEA. V shed 6 bases, J shed 4 bases, and the junction held 6 bases outside the gene matches. The CDR3 DNA follows: TGCAGCGTGATGGGACAGGGGTCCGGGGCCAACGTCCTGACTTTC. Amino acid sequence: CSVMGQGSGANVLTF.

The CDR3 region is CAWTSGGTYEQYF. As DNA, the CDR3 is TGTGCCTGGACTAGCGGGGGAACCTACGAGCAGTACTTC. The J gene is TRBJ2-7, the V gene TRBV30; 10 nucleotides line up with TRBD2. After removal of 4 bases from V and 2 bases from J, the junction contained 2 bases not matched to a gene. This CDR3 comprises 13 residues. Germline assignment: CDR1 GTSNPN and CDR2 SVGIG (reference sequence).

The V call is TRBV4-2, the J call TRBJ2-2, with 8 bases fitting TRBD1. Trimming at V came to 4 bases and at J to 5 bases, leaving 12 bases not matched to a gene. The CDR3 covers 17 residues. Germline V CDR1 and CDR2: LGHNA, YNFKEQ. CDR3 in amino acids: CASSRQTGAEWTGELFF. Written as DNA, the CDR3 is TGTGCCAGCAGCCGCCAGACAGGGGCGGAGTGGACCGGGGAGCTGTTTTTT.

The J gene is TRBJ1-2, the V gene TRBV30, with TRBD1 as a possible D gene (6 bases). The ends were cut back, 2 bases at V and 4 bases at J, with 11 bases in the middle. From germline, CDR1 is GTSNPN and CDR2 SVGIG (reference sequence). This CDR3 contains 13 residues. The CDR3: CAWSPQGGYGYTF. CDR3 sequence (DNA): TGTGCCTGGAGTCCACAGGGTGGCTATGGCTACACCTTC.

CDR3 loop: CASSTRTGRTPLHF. CDR3 DNA: TGTGCCAGCAGCACTAGGACAGGGCGGACACCCCTCCACTTT. The gene calls are TRBV11-1 and TRBJ1-6, with 8 bases identical to TRBD1. The trim removed 5 bases at V and 11 bases at J, leaving 8 bases unmatched. The germline V gene encodes CDR1 SGHAT and CDR2 FQDESV (reference sequence). CDR3 size: 14 residues. The full variable domain, with the rest looked up from reference TRBV11-1 and TRBJ1-6, is EAEVAQSPRYKITEKSQAVAFWCDPISGHATLYWYRQILGQGPELLVQFQDESVVDDSQLPKDRFSAERLKGVDSTLKIQPAELGDSAMYLCASSTRTGRTPLHFGNGTRLTVT.

The rearrangement joins TRBV9 to TRBJ2-3, with 12 bases matching TRBD2. The CDR3 is made up of 16 amino acids. The V gene end was trimmed by 1 base and the J gene end by 5 bases; junction bases not matched to a gene: 5. Germline CDR1 SGDLS, CDR2 YYNGEE. CDR3 protein: CASSVLGLAGQDTQYF. The CDR3 bases are TGTGCCAGCAGCGTACTCGGACTAGCGGGGCAAGATACGCAGTATTTT.

This chain joins TRBV5-1 and TRBJ1-4, with 8 nucleotides matching TRBD1. Germline CDR1 and CDR2: SGHRS and YFSETQ. This CDR3 spans 14 amino acids. J gave up 6 bases and V 1 base, and 2 bases lay outside the gene matches. CDR3 bases: TGCGCCAGCAGCTTGAAGGGACAGGATGAAAAACTGTTTTTT. Translating gives CASSLKGQDEKLFF. The full variable domain, in which reference TRBV5-1 and TRBJ1-4 provide the parts outside the CDR3, is KAGVTQTPRYLIKTRGQQVTLSCSPISGHRSVSWYQQTPGQGLQFLFEYFSETQRNKGNFPGRFSGRQFSNSRSEMNVSTLELGDSALYLCASSLKGQDEKLFFGSGTQLSVL.